This T cell receptor (beta chain) was obtained from a study of CD8 T cells in ankylosing spondylitis. Concerning this clonotype itself: The antigen is not known.

Quantitative 5'-RACE with molecular barcodes generated TCR beta libraries. One entry per CDR3 protein, called by TCRdb with MiXCR from the 5' RACE reads. Of 700,000 or so distinct CDR3 sequences listed, over 15% were seen once; the top ten hold about a fifth. Regarding the study as a whole: Disease-associated clones were reportedly significantly overrepresented in matched ankylosing spondylitis synovial fluid. Previously reported in reactive arthritis synovial fluid and blood were some of the motif variants. Made up of 7 to 9 highly homologous variants, a TCR beta motif appeared characteristic of ankylosing spondylitis blood. The disease-linked clones had a CD8+ phenotype and low blood frequencies.

Trimming removed 4 bases at V and 4 bases at J, with 10 bases between. The germline gives CDR1 DFQATT, CDR2 SNEGSKA (reference sequence). The CDR3 runs 12 residues. The receptor's source is a male donor with ankylosing spondylitis. The chain joins TRBV20-1 to TRBJ2-5; no clear D. Sequences were obtained from blood, either unsorted or a sorted T cell fraction (not recorded which). The CDR3 DNA sequence: TGCAGTGCTACTAGGTCGGGAGAGACCCAGTACTTC. This sequence encodes CSATRSGETQYF.